This T cell receptor beta chain comes out of a study of cytomegalovirus exposure and HLA in healthy donors. The study, taken as a whole, reports: Cytomegalovirus-associated status was assigned to about 150 TCR beta chains. Earlier analysis yielded a pattern in which most TCR beta V segments were productive about 87% or about 30% of the time. In a later analysis, HLA-C alleles had the fewest associated TCRs, DRB1 alleles the most.

V shed 2 bases and J shed 1 base, with 18 bases lying between them. Germline loops: CDR1 SQVTM, CDR2 ANQGSEA. The CDR3 runs 16 residues. This clone appeared once. The antigen is unknown. Researchers ran the PCR with 60 Vbeta and 13 Jbeta primers. Sequencing used immunoSEQ multiplex PCR; TCRdb keeps in-frame clones, though not all of them. The sample holds 130,000 or so clones, less than 80% seen once. In nominal health when sampled, donors likely had unrecorded immune exposures nonetheless. Input material: PBMCs. This TCR derives from a man in his forties in good health and CMV-seropositive. The rearrangement links TRBV29-1 to TRBJ2-7, with D perhaps TRBD1 (7 bases). The CDR3: CSVERTGDSVSYEQYF. DNA of the CDR3: TGCAGCGTTGAACGTACGGGGGACAGCGTATCCTACGAGCAGTACTTC.